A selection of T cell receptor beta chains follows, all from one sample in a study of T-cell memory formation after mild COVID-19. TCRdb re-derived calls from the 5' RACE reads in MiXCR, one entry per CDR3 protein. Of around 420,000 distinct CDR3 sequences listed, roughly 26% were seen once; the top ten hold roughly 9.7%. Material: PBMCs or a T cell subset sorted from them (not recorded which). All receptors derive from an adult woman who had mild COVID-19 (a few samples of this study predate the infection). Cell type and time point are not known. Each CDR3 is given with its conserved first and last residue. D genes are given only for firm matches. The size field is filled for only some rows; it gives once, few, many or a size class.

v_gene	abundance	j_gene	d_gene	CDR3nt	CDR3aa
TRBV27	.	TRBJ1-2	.	TGTGCCAGCAGTTTAAGGGATCCTTATAGTGGCTACACCTTC	CASSLRDPYSGYTF
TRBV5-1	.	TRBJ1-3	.	TGCGCCAGCAGCTCGGACCTATCAAGAGGAAACACCATATATTTT	CASSSDLSRGNTIYF
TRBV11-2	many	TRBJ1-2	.	TGTGCCAGCAGCCCCGCGGACTATGGCTACACCTTC	CASSPADYGYTF
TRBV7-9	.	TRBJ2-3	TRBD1	TGTGCCAGCAGCCTATCGACAGGGGTAGGCACAGATACGCAGTATTTT	CASSLSTGVGTDTQYF
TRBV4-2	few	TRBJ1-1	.	TGTGCCAGCAGCCGGGAGGGGCTGAAGGGGACTGAAGCTTTCTTT	CASSREGLKGTEAFF
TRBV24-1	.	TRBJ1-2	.	TGTGCCACCAGTGAATCAGGGATAAACTATGGCTACACCTTC	CATSESGINYGYTF
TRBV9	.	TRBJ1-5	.	TGTGCCAGCAGCGTGGGGGGGGGCAATCAGCCCCAGCATTTT	CASSVGGGNQPQHF
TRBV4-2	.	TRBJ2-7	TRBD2	TGTGCCAGCAGCCCCCAGCGGGATCCCCGCTACGAGCAGTACTTC	CASSPQRDPRYEQYF
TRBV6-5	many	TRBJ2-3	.	TGTGCCAGCCGGTCTGATCTGACAGATACGCAGTATTTT	CASRSDLTDTQYF
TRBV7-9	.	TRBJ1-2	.	TGTGCCAGCAGTACCACGACAGGTGATAGAACCGGTGGCTACACCTTC	CASSTTTGDRTGGYTF